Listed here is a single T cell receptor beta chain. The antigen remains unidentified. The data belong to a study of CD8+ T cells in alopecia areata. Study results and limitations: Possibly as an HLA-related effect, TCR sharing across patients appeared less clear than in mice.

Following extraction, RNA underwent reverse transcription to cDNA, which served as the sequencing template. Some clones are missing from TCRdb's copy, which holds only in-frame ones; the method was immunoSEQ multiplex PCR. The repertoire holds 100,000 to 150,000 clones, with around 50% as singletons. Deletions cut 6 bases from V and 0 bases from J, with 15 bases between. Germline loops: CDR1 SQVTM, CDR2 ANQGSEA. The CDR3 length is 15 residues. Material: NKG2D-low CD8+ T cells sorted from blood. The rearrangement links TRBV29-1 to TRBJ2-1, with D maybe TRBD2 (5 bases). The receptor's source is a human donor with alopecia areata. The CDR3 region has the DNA TGCAGCGTGGTCTTAACGGGGAGCTCCTACAATGAGCAGTTCTTC. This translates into CSVVLTGSSYNEQFF.